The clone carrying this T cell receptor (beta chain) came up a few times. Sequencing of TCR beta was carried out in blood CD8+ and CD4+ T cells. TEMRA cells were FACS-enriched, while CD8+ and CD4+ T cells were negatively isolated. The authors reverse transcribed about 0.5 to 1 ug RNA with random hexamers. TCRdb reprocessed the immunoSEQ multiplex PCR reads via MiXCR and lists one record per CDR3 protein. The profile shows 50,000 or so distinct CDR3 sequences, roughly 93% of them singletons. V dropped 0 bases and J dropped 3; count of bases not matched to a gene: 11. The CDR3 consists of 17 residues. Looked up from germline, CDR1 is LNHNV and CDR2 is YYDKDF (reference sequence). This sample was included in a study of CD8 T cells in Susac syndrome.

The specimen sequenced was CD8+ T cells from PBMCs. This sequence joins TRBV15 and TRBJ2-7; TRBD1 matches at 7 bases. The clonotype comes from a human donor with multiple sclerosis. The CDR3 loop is CATSRDFNRGRDYEQYF. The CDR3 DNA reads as TGTGCCACCAGCAGAGACTTTAACAGGGGAAGAGACTACGAGCAGTACTTC.